The 12 T cell receptor beta chains below were found in one sample sequenced in a study of T cell responses to AZD1222 COVID-19 vaccine. Some clones are missing from TCRdb's copy, which holds only in-frame ones; the method was immunoSEQ multiplex PCR. The sample lists 250,000 to 300,000 clones, around 93% occurring once. The sample here was peripheral blood, taken 28 days after the second AZD1222 dose. The source of these receptors is an adult who received the AZD1222 COVID-19 vaccine.

The genes are TRBV28 and TRBJ2-2, with 9 bases fitting TRBD1. Germline CDR1 reads MDHEN; CDR2 reads SYDVKM. The CDR3 runs to 15 residues. The J segment lost 5 bases and the V segment lost 4 bases, leaving 5 bases of the junction unmatched. The CDR3 region is CASSSGQGWTGELFF. The CDR3 DNA is TGTGCCAGCAGTTCGGGACAGGGTTGGACCGGGGAGCTGTTTTTT.

The chain couples TRBV12-3 or TRBV12-4 to TRBJ2-7; D not certain. The V gene lost 3 bases and the J gene lost 3 bases, with 3 bases spanning the gap. The CDR3 has 11 amino acids. CDR3 sequence (DNA): TGTGCCAGCAGTTTTGACTACGAGCAGTACTTC. Translated: CASSFDYEQYF.

The chain is built from TRBV11-1 and TRBJ1-6; 7 bases line up with TRBD1. The J segment lost 5 bases and the V segment lost 6 bases, leaving 4 bases of the junction unmatched. The germline V gene encodes CDR1 SGHAT and CDR2 FQDESV (reference sequence). The CDR3 has 14 amino acids. The CDR3 bases are TGTGCCAGCAGACCCGGGACAGATAATTCACCCCTCCACTTT. Its translation: CASRPGTDNSPLHF.

This CDR3 is CASSQGGLDQPQHF. For the CDR3, the DNA is TGTGCCAGCAGCCAAGGGGGGTTGGATCAGCCCCAGCATTTT. This chain connects TRBV5-4 to TRBJ1-5; D possibly corresponds to TRBD1 (6 bases). The CDR3 contains 14 residues. The germline CDR1 and CDR2 sequences are SGHNT and YYREEE (reference sequence). Trimming removed 4 bases at V and 5 bases at J, with 13 bases between. Together with reference TRBV5-4 and TRBJ1-5, the CDR3 gives the full variable domain: ETGVTQSPTHLIKTRGQQVTLRCSSQSGHNTVSWYQQALGQGPQFIFQYYREEENGRGNFPPRFSGLQFPNYSSELNVNALELDDSALYLCASSQGGLDQPQHFGDGTRLSIL.

This chain connects TRBV18 to TRBJ1-3; D is ambiguous. The CDR3 consists of 17 residues. Germline CDR1 reads KGHSH; CDR2 reads LQKENI. With 1 base removed from V and 4 bases from J, the gap between germline ends came to 17 bases. This chain's CDR3 is CASSPQFPEKAGNTIYF. CDR3 nucleotide sequence: TGTGCCAGCTCACCACAATTTCCTGAGAAGGCAGGAAACACCATATATTTT.

The chain joins TRBV7-8 to TRBJ1-5; TRBD1 is a possible D gene (6 bases). The CDR3 consists of 15 residues. Per the germline V gene, CDR1 is SGHVS and CDR2 is FQNEAQ. The V end lost 1 base, the J end lost 5 bases, and 12 bases lay between the germline ends. CDR3 region: CASSLEGGMHQPQHF. CDR3 nucleotides: TGTGCCAGCAGCTTAGAAGGGGGAATGCATCAGCCCCAGCATTTT.

This clone has just one count. This sequence joins TRBV21-1 and TRBJ2-7. TRBV21-1 is given as a pseudogene. The CDR3 runs to 19 residues. This CDR3 is CASSPRDGLEMGFTYEQYF. In DNA, the CDR3 is TGTGCCAGCAGCCCACGTGACGGTCTGGAGATGGGCTTCACCTACGAGCAGTACTTC.

The chain joins TRBV9 to TRBJ2-3; TRBD2 is a possible D gene (6 bases). Trimming removed 3 bases at V and 2 bases at J, with 16 bases between. Germline lookup yields CDR1 SGDLS and CDR2 YYNGEE. This CDR3 is 16 amino acids long. The CDR3 coding sequence is TGTGCCAGCAGCGCCTTAGGGAGGAGGGACACAGATACGCAGTATTTT. It translates to CASSALGRRDTDTQYF.

This chain uses TRBV2 with TRBJ1-5; D possibly corresponds to TRBD1 (5 bases). The V and J ends lost 6 bases and 5 bases respectively, with 17 bases between them. Germline V gene lookup returns CDR1 SNHLY and CDR2 FYNNEI. This CDR3 spans 15 amino acids. The CDR3 region has the DNA TGTGCCAGCAGCCCTTGGCGGAGGGGCGATCAGCCCCAGCATTTT. Its translation is CASSPWRRGDQPQHF.

The chain joins TRBV6-2 or TRBV6-3 to TRBJ2-7, with no clear D. The CDR3 runs to 11 residues. Germline values: CDR1 MNHEY, CDR2 SVGEGT. V was cut by 0 bases and J by 7 bases, with 4 bases left in between. The CDR3 loop is CASSYSLEQYF. Here the CDR3 DNA reads TGTGCCAGCAGTTACTCATTGGAGCAGTACTTC.

This clone was recorded once. The chain combines TRBV30 with TRBJ1-6; no definite D call. Germline V gene data show CDR1 as GTSNPN and CDR2 as SVGIG (reference sequence). Trimming stripped 2 bases from V and 14 bases from J, with 10 bases between. This CDR3 has 11 residues. CDR3 in DNA: TGTGCCTGGAGTCGAGACTTGGCCCTCCACTTT. Its translation is CAWSRDLALHF.

The chain uses TRBV28 and TRBJ2-1; D perhaps matches TRBD1 (6 bases). Trimming cost V 3 bases and J 4 bases, with 10 bases left between them. Germline lookup yields CDR1 MDHEN and CDR2 SYDVKM. This CDR3 contains 14 residues. CDR3 DNA sequence: TGTGCCAGCAGTTTGGTGGGGGCTTACAATGAGCAGTTCTTC. Protein: CASSLVGAYNEQFF.